This paragraph covers one T cell receptor beta chain sequence. Its specificity is unknown. Treatment described: some 20 received Ad26.COV2.S at low or high dose, single or two shots; roughly five received placebo; per-sample allocation not given. Collection of the samples took place on day 63 after the first injection of vaccine or placebo. This specimen belongs to a study of Ad26.COV2.S vaccination and SARS-CoV-2 variants. Study-level background: Once, or twice with 56 days between doses, Ad26.COV2.S was given intramuscularly.

General observations from the study: Across vaccine and placebo recipients, the breadth of non-spike TCRs was similar.

The CDR3 loop spans 14 amino acids. The germline CDR1 and CDR2 sequences are LGHDT and YNNKEL (reference sequence). Trimming pared 2 bases from V and 10 bases from J, leaving 12 bases between. Here immunoSEQ multiplex PCR was the method, and the copy in TCRdb shows in-frame clones only, minus some. The sample holds some 250,000 clones, around nine tenths seen once. Sequencing used peripheral blood, obtained in a trial of Ad26.COV2.S vaccine versus placebo. This clonotype was sampled from a person aged 18-65 years who received the Ad26.COV2.S COVID-19 vaccine or a placebo. The chain joins TRBV3-1 (or the pseudogene TRBV3-2) to TRBJ1-6; TRBD1 is a possible D gene (6 bases). The CDR3, as DNA: TGTGCCAGCAGCCAACAGGGGCGCGTCTCACCCCTCCACTTT. It yields the protein CASSQQGRVSPLHF.